These T cell receptor beta chains were read from a single sample in a study of T cells in Graves' hyperthyroidism and ophthalmopathy. TCRdb ran MiXCR on the multiplex PCR reads and lists one entry per CDR3 protein. The sample lists just over 550,000 distinct CDR3 sequences, 40% to 55% occurring once. Sequencing was performed on peripheral blood or thyroid tissue (not recorded which). These receptors were taken from a woman in her late teens or twenties with Graves' hyperthyroidism. Each CDR3 is given with its conserved first and last residue. Clone size appears in some rows only: once, few, many, or a class for an expanded clone.

len: 16; j_gene: TRBJ1-2; abundance: -; v_gene: TRBV7-9; CDR3aa: CASSLGLLRGLQGYTF
len: 15; j_gene: TRBJ1-5; abundance: -; v_gene: TRBV12-3/TRBV12-4; CDR3aa: CASSYSRQSTQPQHF
len: 13; j_gene: TRBJ2-5; abundance: many; v_gene: TRBV2; CDR3aa: CASIAGGLETQYF
len: 15; j_gene: TRBJ1-4; abundance: many; v_gene: TRBV12-3/TRBV12-4; CDR3aa: CASSPRGQGNEKLFF
len: 12; j_gene: TRBJ1-1; abundance: many; v_gene: TRBV29-1; CDR3aa: CSFDRVNTEAFF
len: 13; j_gene: TRBJ2-6; abundance: -; v_gene: TRBV2; CDR3aa: CASSIGGANVLTF
len: 12; j_gene: TRBJ1-3; abundance: -; v_gene: TRBV29-1; CDR3aa: CSVRQGGHTIYF
len: 15; j_gene: TRBJ1-1; abundance: few; v_gene: TRBV7-8; CDR3aa: CASSQVGHRAAEAFF
len: 15; j_gene: TRBJ1-1; abundance: -; v_gene: TRBV5-6; CDR3aa: CASRRDGTTNTEAFF
len: 14; j_gene: TRBJ2-7; abundance: -; v_gene: TRBV11-2; CDR3aa: CARSVGQGRTTRYF
len: 19; j_gene: TRBJ2-6; abundance: -; v_gene: TRBV7-9; CDR3aa: CASSLEALGWSSGANVLTF
len: 13; j_gene: TRBJ1-1; abundance: few; v_gene: TRBV20-1; CDR3aa: CSASRGGNTEAFF
len: 14; j_gene: TRBJ2-7; abundance: few; v_gene: TRBV2; CDR3aa: CASSEEAGVYEQYF
len: 13; j_gene: TRBJ1-2; abundance: many; v_gene: TRBV9; CDR3aa: CASSPRQGDGYTF
len: 15; j_gene: TRBJ1-4; abundance: few; v_gene: TRBV25-1; CDR3aa: CASSPQDSANEKLFF
len: 12; j_gene: TRBJ2-1; abundance: -; v_gene: TRBV6-5; CDR3aa: CASSYVGDEQFF
len: 16; j_gene: TRBJ1-3; abundance: -; v_gene: TRBV11-1; CDR3aa: CASSLGGAFSGNTIYF
len: 13; j_gene: TRBJ2-7; abundance: many; v_gene: TRBV29-1; CDR3aa: CSVEGTASHEQYF
len: 14; j_gene: TRBJ1-4; abundance: -; v_gene: TRBV2; CDR3aa: CASSQGAVSEKLFF
len: 14; j_gene: TRBJ1-1; abundance: -; v_gene: TRBV5-1; CDR3aa: CASSERRGHAGAFF
len: 14; j_gene: TRBJ1-2; abundance: -; v_gene: TRBV25-1; CDR3aa: CASVEDRQDHGYTF
len: 11; j_gene: TRBJ2-5; abundance: -; v_gene: TRBV6-6; CDR3aa: CASSLGRAQYF
len: 16; j_gene: TRBJ2-7; abundance: many; v_gene: TRBV29-1; CDR3aa: CSVDKGLSTGSYEQYF
len: 15; j_gene: TRBJ1-5; abundance: -; v_gene: TRBV7-9; CDR3aa: CASRGDGGQDQPQHF
len: 14; j_gene: TRBJ2-7; abundance: -; v_gene: TRBV12-3/TRBV12-4; CDR3aa: CASSSSSAPYEQYF
len: 12; j_gene: TRBJ2-2; abundance: -; v_gene: TRBV20-1; CDR3aa: CSASSGTGELFF
len: 15; j_gene: TRBJ2-7; abundance: -; v_gene: TRBV7-2; CDR3aa: CASSSGAGRFYEQYF
len: 12; j_gene: TRBJ1-2; abundance: many; v_gene: TRBV2; CDR3aa: CASPGQGYGYTF
len: 16; j_gene: TRBJ1-3; abundance: -; v_gene: TRBV6-5; CDR3aa: CASSYSNRLLGNTIYF
len: 11; j_gene: TRBJ2-7; abundance: few; v_gene: TRBV2; CDR3aa: CASSEAEEQYF
len: 13; j_gene: TRBJ1-1; abundance: few; v_gene: TRBV12-3/TRBV12-4; CDR3aa: CASSLLSRGEAFF
len: 14; j_gene: TRBJ2-5; abundance: few; v_gene: TRBV6-6; CDR3aa: CACVRTGIGETQYF
len: 12; j_gene: TRBJ1-6; abundance: -; v_gene: TRBV2; CDR3aa: CASSEVASPLHF
len: 16; j_gene: TRBJ2-7; abundance: -; v_gene: TRBV10-3; CDR3aa: CASSYLASGKGYEQYF
len: 15; j_gene: TRBJ1-6; abundance: -; v_gene: TRBV2; CDR3aa: CASSVFRDNYSPLHF
len: 16; j_gene: TRBJ2-6; abundance: -; v_gene: TRBV25-1; CDR3aa: CASSFQGASGANVLTF
len: 14; j_gene: TRBJ1-6; abundance: many; v_gene: TRBV2; CDR3aa: CASSLTGDSAPLHF
len: 14; j_gene: TRBJ1-4; abundance: few; v_gene: TRBV9; CDR3aa: CASSPRTDGEKLFF
len: 13; j_gene: TRBJ2-5; abundance: -; v_gene: TRBV7-2; CDR3aa: CASSLTEEETQYF
len: 14; j_gene: TRBJ2-7; abundance: few; v_gene: TRBV14; CDR3aa: CASSLRDSTYEQYF
len: 14; j_gene: TRBJ1-3; abundance: few; v_gene: TRBV20-1; CDR3aa: CSASLDRIPWTIYF
len: 13; j_gene: TRBJ2-3; abundance: -; v_gene: TRBV10-3; CDR3aa: CAITGESTDTQYF
len: 14; j_gene: TRBJ1-5; abundance: few; v_gene: TRBV2; CDR3aa: CASSEHGYNQPQHF
len: 15; j_gene: TRBJ2-7; abundance: -; v_gene: TRBV20-1; CDR3aa: CSVLRDFGGTYEQYF
len: 17; j_gene: TRBJ2-2; abundance: -; v_gene: TRBV6-6; CDR3aa: CASSYERGGANTGELFF
len: 12; j_gene: TRBJ2-6; abundance: -; v_gene: TRBV10-3; CDR3aa: CAIRAQTAVLTF
len: 15; j_gene: TRBJ1-1; abundance: many; v_gene: TRBV24-1; CDR3aa: CATSDSGTTNTEAFF
len: 14; j_gene: TRBJ1-2; abundance: once; v_gene: TRBV11-2; CDR3aa: CASSQLGQNLDYTF
len: 13; j_gene: TRBJ2-7; abundance: few; v_gene: TRBV19; CDR3aa: CASSIGAAYEQYF
len: 13; j_gene: TRBJ2-5; abundance: -; v_gene: TRBV12-3/TRBV12-4; CDR3aa: CASRIASWETQYF
len: 14; j_gene: TRBJ2-5; abundance: -; v_gene: TRBV7-9; CDR3aa: CASSYGQGAETQYF
len: 15; j_gene: TRBJ1-5; abundance: few; v_gene: TRBV20-1; CDR3aa: CSARDIRQGNQPQHF